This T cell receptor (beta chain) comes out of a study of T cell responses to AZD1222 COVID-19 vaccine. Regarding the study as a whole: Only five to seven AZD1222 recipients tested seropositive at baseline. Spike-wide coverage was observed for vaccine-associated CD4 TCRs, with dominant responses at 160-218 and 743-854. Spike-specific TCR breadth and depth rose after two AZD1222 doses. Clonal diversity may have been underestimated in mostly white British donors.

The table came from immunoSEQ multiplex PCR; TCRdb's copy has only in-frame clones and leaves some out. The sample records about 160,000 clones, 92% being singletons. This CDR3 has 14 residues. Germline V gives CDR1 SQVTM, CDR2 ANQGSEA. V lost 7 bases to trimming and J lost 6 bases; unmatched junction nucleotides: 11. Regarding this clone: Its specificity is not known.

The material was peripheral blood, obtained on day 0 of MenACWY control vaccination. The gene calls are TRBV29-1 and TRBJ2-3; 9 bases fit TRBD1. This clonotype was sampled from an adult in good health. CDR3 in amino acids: CSARQGVVADTQYF. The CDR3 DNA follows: TGCAGCGCCAGACAGGGGGTAGTAGCGGATACGCAGTATTTT.